This entry lists 28 T cell receptor beta chains sequenced from one sample in a study of CD8+ T cells in alopecia areata. Treatment given: oral pan-JAK inhibitor, 5-10 mg twice daily. cDNA serving as the sequencing template came from extracted, reverse transcribed RNA. Repertoires were generated with immunoSEQ multiplex PCR, while TCRdb's copy carries only in-frame clones and drops some. This table has hundreds of thousands of clones, roughly 63% appearing once. The sequencing used CD4+ T cells sorted from blood, collected around week 54, from a patient treated with tofacitinib. These receptors were collected from a human donor with alopecia areata.

V is TRBV29-1 and J is TRBJ1-4; no firm D call. Germline V lookup: CDR1 SQVTM, CDR2 ANQGSEA. The V end lost 1 base, the J end lost 6 bases, and 6 bases lay between the germline ends. CDR3 length: 12 residues. The CDR3 here is CSVEGPDEKLFF. Written as DNA, the CDR3 is TGCAGCGTTGAAGGTCCGGATGAAAAACTGTTTTTT.

V gene TRBV4-3 combines with J gene TRBJ2-3; D possibly uses TRBD1 or TRBD2 (5 bases each). Looked up from germline, CDR1 is LGHNA and CDR2 is YSLEER. V lost 4 bases to trimming and J lost 3 bases, with 5 bases between them. The CDR3 has 12 amino acids. This CDR3 is CASSRGTDTQYF. Here the CDR3 DNA reads TGCGCCAGCAGCCGGGGGACAGATACGCAGTATTTT.

This chain uses TRBV28 with TRBJ1-5; 7 bases agree with TRBD1. V was pared by 4 bases and J by 6 bases, with 6 bases of the junction left unmatched. Germline values: CDR1 MDHEN, CDR2 SYDVKM. The CDR3 runs to 14 residues. The CDR3 loop reads CASSYRGNIQPQHF. In DNA form, the CDR3 reads TGTGCCAGCAGTTACAGGGGAAATATTCAGCCCCAGCATTTT.

This clone was picked up a small number of times. The chain joins TRBV7-3 to TRBJ2-3; D is unclear. V gave up 0 bases and J gave up 4 bases, with 5 bases separating them. Germline values: CDR1 SGHTA, CDR2 FQGTGA. The CDR3 consists of 13 residues. CDR3 residues: CASSLTLADTQYF. The CDR3 DNA follows: TGTGCCAGCAGCTTAACGTTGGCAGATACGCAGTATTTT.

The chain recombines TRBV29-1 with TRBJ2-7; 7 nucleotides align to TRBD1. The CDR3 has 14 residues. Germline V gene sequence: CDR1 SQVTM, CDR2 ANQGSEA. V gave up 6 bases and J gave up 2 bases; unmatched junction bases: 10. CDR3 nucleotides: TGCAGCGTCTTGTTTAGGGGACAGCCCTACGAGCAGTACTTC. Encoded protein: CSVLFRGQPYEQYF.

The chain joins TRBV29-1 to TRBJ1-2; D ambiguous. Germline CDR1 and CDR2: SQVTM and ANQGSEA. Between the trimmed V and J ends, which lost 7 bases and 2 bases, there was a span of 8 bases. The CDR3 contains 11 residues. The CDR3 is CSAQENYGYTF. CDR3 DNA: TGCAGCGCGCAGGAGAACTATGGCTACACCTTC.

This clone was counted between two and nine times. The chain uses TRBV29-1 and TRBJ1-1, with D possibly TRBD1 on 6 matching bases. CDR1 is SQVTM and CDR2 is ANQGSEA in the germline V gene. V dropped 7 bases and J dropped 5 bases, with 14 bases sitting between them. The CDR3 loop spans 12 amino acids. CDR3 DNA: TGCAGCGGACAGGTGCCTGGGACTGAAGCTTTCTTT. This gives the protein CSGQVPGTEAFF.

This chain connects TRBV29-1 to TRBJ2-7, with 8 nucleotides matching TRBD1. Germline CDR1 is SQVTM and CDR2 is ANQGSEA. The V gene end was trimmed by 5 bases and the J gene end by 5 bases; junction bases not matched to a gene: 2. This CDR3 spans 11 amino acids. CDR3 sequence (DNA): TGCAGCGTTTGGACAGGGAACGAGCAGTACTTC. Amino acid sequence: CSVWTGNEQYF.

This chain connects TRBV15 to TRBJ2-7; 11 bases map to TRBD2. After removal of 6 bases from V and 0 bases from J, the junction contained 4 bases not matched to a gene. The CDR3 spans 15 residues. CDR1 is LNHNV, CDR2 YYDKDF, per germline (reference sequence). CDR3 amino acids: CATRLAGVDSYEQYF. CDR3 nucleotides: TGTGCCACCAGACTAGCGGGGGTCGACTCCTACGAGCAGTACTTC.

The CDR3 protein is CATSRDSSMNTEAFF. CDR3 coding DNA: TGTGCCACCAGCAGAGATTCCTCCATGAACACTGAAGCTTTCTTT. The J gene is TRBJ1-1, the V gene TRBV15; unclear D gene. CDR3 size: 15 residues. Germline V gene lookup returns CDR1 LNHNV and CDR2 YYDKDF (reference sequence). With 0 bases removed from V and 0 bases from J, the gap between germline ends came to 8 bases.

This clone showed up just a few times. The V and J genes are TRBV30 and TRBJ1-2; no definite D call. The CDR3 runs 12 residues. Trimming took off 3 bases at V and 8 bases at J, with 13 bases between the two ends. Germline-derived CDR1 and CDR2 are GTSNPN and SVGIG (reference sequence). The CDR3 spells CAWRDPPGGYTF. The DNA for the CDR3 is TGTGCCTGGAGGGACCCTCCCGGAGGCTACACCTTC.

The chain has TRBV27 and TRBJ2-7; D possibly uses TRBD1 or TRBD2 (6 bases each). V was pared by 8 bases and J by 5 bases, with 22 bases between. Germline CDR1 is MNHEY and CDR2 is SMNVEV (reference sequence). The length of the CDR3 is 15 residues. The CDR3: CASRPTGTSLHEQYF. In DNA, the CDR3 is TGTGCCAGCCGACCAACAGGGACTTCTCTGCACGAGCAGTACTTC.

The chain joins TRBV15 to TRBJ2-1, with D perhaps TRBD2 (6 bases). The CDR3 extends over 11 amino acids. V gave up 5 bases and J gave up 10 bases, with 9 bases separating them. The V gene's germline CDR1 is LNHNV and CDR2 YYDKDF (reference sequence). The CDR3 sequence is CATSRGTEQFF. Written as DNA, the CDR3 is TGTGCCACCAGCCGCGGGACGGAGCAGTTCTTC.

This clone was counted only a few times. The chain joins TRBV25-1 to TRBJ2-5; possible D gene TRBD2, 5 bases. With 8 bases removed from V and 2 bases from J, the gap between germline ends came to 12 bases. The germline CDR1 and CDR2 sequences are MGHDK and SYGVNS. The CDR3 is 13 amino acids. CDR3 in amino acids: CASGFGVQETQYF. CDR3 in DNA: TGTGCCAGCGGATTCGGGGTTCAAGAGACCCAGTACTTC. Supplemented by reference TRBV25-1 and TRBJ2-5, the full variable domain reads EADIYQTPRYLVIGTGKKITLECSQTMGHDKMYWYQQDPGMELHLIHYSYGVNSTEKGDLSSESTVSRIRTEHFPLTLESARPSHTSQYLCASGFGVQETQYFGPGTRLLVL.

This chain connects TRBV25-1 to TRBJ2-1; D gene ambiguous. The CDR3 runs to 14 residues. V was cut by 4 bases and J by 6 bases, with 13 bases left in between. Germline V gene data show CDR1 as MGHDK and CDR2 as SYGVNS. This chain's CDR3 is CASSGWLLGNEQFF. The CDR3 DNA reads TGTGCCAGCAGTGGATGGCTCTTGGGCAATGAGCAGTTCTTC.

This clone has a handful of counts. The chain employs TRBV29-1 and TRBJ1-5; D is unclear. The CDR3 has 12 amino acids. The V gene's germline CDR1 is SQVTM and CDR2 ANQGSEA. V was trimmed by 4 bases and J by 0 bases, leaving 4 bases between them. DNA of the CDR3: TGCAGCGTTGCTGATAGCAATCAGCCCCAGCATTTT. It is translated as CSVADSNQPQHF.

This chain links TRBV13 with TRBJ1-4; D perhaps matches TRBD1 (6 bases). Trimming stripped 4 bases from V and 2 bases from J, with 11 bases between. Germline values: CDR1 PRHDT, CDR2 FYEKMQ (reference sequence). The CDR3 has 15 residues. The CDR3 loop is CASSSIRGTNEKLFF. Written as DNA, the CDR3 is TGTGCCAGCAGCTCAATTAGGGGGACTAATGAAAAACTGTTTTTT.

The chain recombines TRBV10-3 with TRBJ1-2; 12 bases match TRBD1. Losses at the gene ends were 9 bases for V and 4 bases for J; bases not matched to a gene: 3. CDR1 is ENHRY and CDR2 is SYGVKD in the germline V gene. This CDR3 is 13 amino acids long. CDR3 sequence reads: CAIGTGGTYGYTF. CDR3 DNA: TGTGCCATTGGGACAGGGGGCACCTATGGCTACACCTTC.

The rearrangement joins TRBV6-5 to TRBJ2-4; 7 nucleotides match TRBD1. The junction had 10 bases not matched to a gene; V was cut back by 5 bases and J by 6 bases. CDR1 is MNHEY and CDR2 is SVGAGI in the germline V gene. This CDR3 is 15 amino acids long. DNA of the CDR3: TGTGCCAGCAGTCCTGACAGGGACGGTACAAACATTCAGTACTTC. Encoded protein: CASSPDRDGTNIQYF.

The J gene is TRBJ1-5, the V gene TRBV12-5; no definite D call. The germline gives CDR1 LGHNT, CDR2 FRNRAP. This CDR3 has 17 residues. The V gene lost 5 bases and the J gene lost 0 bases, with 17 bases spanning the gap. The CDR3 here is CASGRPPMGYSNQPQHF. In DNA form, the CDR3 reads TGTGCTAGTGGTCGACCCCCAATGGGCTATAGCAATCAGCCCCAGCATTTT.

Note on this clone: The junction does not match germline at one end; this may be a read error. The V call is TRBV7-7, the J call TRBJ2-2, with D maybe TRBD2 (5 bases). The germline gives CDR1 SSHAT, CDR2 FNYEAQ (reference sequence). This CDR3 comprises 15 residues. For the CDR3, the DNA is TGTGCTAGCAGCGCCAGCGGCGCTGAGACCGGGGAGCTGTTTTTT. As protein: CASSASGAETGELFF.

The rearrangement uses TRBV5-6 and TRBJ1-2, with a tentative D call TRBD1 (6 bases). The germline V gene encodes CDR1 SGHDT and CDR2 YYEEEE. V was trimmed by 4 bases and J by 1 base, leaving 8 bases between them. This CDR3 has 13 residues. In DNA form, the CDR3 reads TGTGCCAGCAGCCAGGACAGTAACTATGGCTACACCTTC. It translates to CASSQDSNYGYTF.

This clone appeared a single time. This chain uses TRBV30 with TRBJ1-5; the D is unclear. Germline V gene lookup returns CDR1 GTSNPN and CDR2 SVGIG (reference sequence). Trimming removed 2 bases from V and 4 bases from J, with 9 bases in between. CDR3 length: 13 amino acids. The CDR3 protein is CAWSRGKNQPQHF. CDR3 nucleotide sequence: TGTGCCTGGAGTAGAGGGAAGAATCAGCCCCAGCATTTT.

This clone appeared a few times. Other DNA sequences from this sample encode an identical CDR3 as well. The V call is TRBV6-6, the J call TRBJ2-5; D not certain. This CDR3 comprises 11 residues. CDR1 is MNHNY, CDR2 SVGAGI, per germline (reference sequence). Trimming stripped 5 bases from V and 0 bases from J, with 1 base between. The CDR3 DNA reads TGTGCCAGCAGTAACCAAGAGACCCAGTACTTC. Protein: CASSNQETQYF.

A few counts support this clone. The chain couples TRBV15 to TRBJ2-3; the match to TRBD2 covers 7 bases. Germline V gene data show CDR1 as LNHNV and CDR2 as YYDKDF (reference sequence). After removal of 7 bases from V and 3 bases from J, the junction contained 4 bases not matched to a gene. The CDR3 has 13 amino acids. In nucleotides, the CDR3 is TGTGCCACCAATGGCGGGGGAACAGATACGCAGTATTTT. Translating gives CATNGGGTDTQYF. The full variable domain, completed using reference TRBV15 and TRBJ2-3, is DAMVIQNPRYQVTQFGKPVTLSCSQTLNHNVMYWYQQKSSQAPKLLFHYYDKDFNNEADTPDNFQSRRPNTSFCFLDIRSPGLGDTAMYLCATNGGGTDTQYFGPGTRLTVL.

The V gene is TRBV5-4, the J gene TRBJ2-3; no reliable D call. The CDR3 extends over 14 amino acids. Germline assignment: CDR1 SGHNT and CDR2 YYREEE (reference sequence). With 0 bases removed from V and 6 bases from J, the gap between germline ends came to 11 bases. The CDR3 coding sequence is TGTGCCAGCAGCTTGGGTCGGATGGGTGATACGCAGTATTTT. This encodes CASSLGRMGDTQYF.

This clone was observed a handful of times. The CDR3 DNA is TGTGCCTGGAGTGTACTTGGGGGTCGGACTGAAGCTTTCTTT. Translation gives CAWSVLGGRTEAFF. The V call is TRBV30, the J call TRBJ1-1; the D gene is possibly TRBD1 (5 bases). CDR1 and CDR2 (germline): GTSNPN, SVGIG (reference sequence). V was shortened by 0 bases and J by 5 bases, with 13 bases between the two germline ends. This CDR3 contains 14 residues.

The chain has TRBV5-1 and TRBJ1-4; D is unresolved. V lost 0 bases to trimming and J lost 8 bases, with 8 bases between them. Germline CDR1 and CDR2: SGHRS and YFSETQ. CDR3 length: 13 residues. The CDR3 DNA reads as TGCGCCAGCAGCTTGGAGCGTGGGGAAAAACTGTTTTTT. It codes for CASSLERGEKLFF.